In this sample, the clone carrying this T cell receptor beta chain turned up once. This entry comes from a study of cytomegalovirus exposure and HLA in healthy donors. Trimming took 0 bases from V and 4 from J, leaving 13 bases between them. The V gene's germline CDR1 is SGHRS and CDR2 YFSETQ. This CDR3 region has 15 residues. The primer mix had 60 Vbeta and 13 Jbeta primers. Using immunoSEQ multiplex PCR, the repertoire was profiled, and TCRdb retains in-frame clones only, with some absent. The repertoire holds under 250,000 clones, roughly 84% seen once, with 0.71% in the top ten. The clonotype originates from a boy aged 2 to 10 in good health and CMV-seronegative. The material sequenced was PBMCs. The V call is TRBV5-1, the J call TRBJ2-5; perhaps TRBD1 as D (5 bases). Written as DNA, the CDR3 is TGCGCCAGCAGCTTGGGGCAGGGTGGCGGAGAGACCCAGTACTTC. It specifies CASSLGQGGGETQYF.